Given below is one T cell receptor (beta chain) in context. Seattle's enrolled individuals joined amid active infection and were then monitored longitudinally. Trimming cost V 7 bases and J 6 bases, with 17 bases left between them. The CDR3 loop spans 14 amino acids. The germline V gene has CDR1 MNHEY and CDR2 SVGAGI. This specimen comes from a study of blood T cell repertoires in COVID-19. Study overall: Whether acute or convalescent, the COVID-19 samples came from the United States, Italy and Spain. T cells, B-cell-depleted T cells, or PBMCs supplied cDNA or gDNA.

As processed by the authors: Amplifying reference gene primers gave estimates of nucleated cell counts. Assay: immunoSEQ multiplex PCR; the TCRdb copy retains only in-frame clones and omits some. For V, J and clone size, that table is used; D and trimming come from the DNA. The repertoire has 270,000 or so clones, approximately 84% of them found once; the top ten carry roughly 1.5%. The chain has TRBV6-5 and TRBJ2-3; D gene unclear. The sequenced material came from peripheral blood. The sequence was obtained from a human donor with COVID-19, enrolled during active disease. The donor label of this sample is uncertain. CDR3 sequence (DNA): TGTGCCAGCACCAGACTCATTGAAGGCGATACGCAGTATTTT. Translation gives CASTRLIEGDTQYF.